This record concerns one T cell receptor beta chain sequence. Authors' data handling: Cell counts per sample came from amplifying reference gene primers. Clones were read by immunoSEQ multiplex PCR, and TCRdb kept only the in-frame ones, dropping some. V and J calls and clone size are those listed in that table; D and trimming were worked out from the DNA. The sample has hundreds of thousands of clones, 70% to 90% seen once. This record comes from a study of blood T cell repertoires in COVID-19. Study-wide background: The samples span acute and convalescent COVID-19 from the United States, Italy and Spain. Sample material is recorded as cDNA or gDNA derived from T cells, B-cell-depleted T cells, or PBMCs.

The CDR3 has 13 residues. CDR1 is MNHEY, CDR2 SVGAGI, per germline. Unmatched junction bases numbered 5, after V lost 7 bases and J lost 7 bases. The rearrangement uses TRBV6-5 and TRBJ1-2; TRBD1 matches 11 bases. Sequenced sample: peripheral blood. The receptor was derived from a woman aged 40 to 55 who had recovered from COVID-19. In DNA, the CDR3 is TGTGCCAGCACTGGGGGACAGGGGGGTGGCTACACCTTC. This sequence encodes CASTGGQGGGYTF.